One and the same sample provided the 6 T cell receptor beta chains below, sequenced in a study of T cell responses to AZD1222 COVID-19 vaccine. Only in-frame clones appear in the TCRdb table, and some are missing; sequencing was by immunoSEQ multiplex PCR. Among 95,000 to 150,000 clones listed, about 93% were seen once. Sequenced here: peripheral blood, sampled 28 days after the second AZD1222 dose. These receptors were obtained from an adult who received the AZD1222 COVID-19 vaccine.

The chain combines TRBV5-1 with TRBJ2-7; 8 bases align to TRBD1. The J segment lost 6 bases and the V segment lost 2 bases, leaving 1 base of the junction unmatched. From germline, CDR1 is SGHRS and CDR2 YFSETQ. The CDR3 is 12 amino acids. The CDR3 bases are TGCGCCAGCAGCTTACAGGGGGGCGAGCAGTACTTC. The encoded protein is CASSLQGGEQYF.

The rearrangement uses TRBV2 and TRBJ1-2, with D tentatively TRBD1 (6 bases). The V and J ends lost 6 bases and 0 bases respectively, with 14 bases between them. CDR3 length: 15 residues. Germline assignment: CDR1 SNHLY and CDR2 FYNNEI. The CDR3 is CASRGAQTPNYGYTF. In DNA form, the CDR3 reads TGTGCCAGCAGGGGGGCTCAGACCCCTAACTATGGCTACACCTTC.

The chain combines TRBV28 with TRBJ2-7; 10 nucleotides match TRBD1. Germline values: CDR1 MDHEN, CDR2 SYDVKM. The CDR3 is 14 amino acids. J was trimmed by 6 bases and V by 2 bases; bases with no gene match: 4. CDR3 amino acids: CASSLPGTGAEQYF. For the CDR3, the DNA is TGTGCCAGCAGTTTACCCGGGACAGGGGCCGAGCAGTACTTC.

The DNA for the CDR3 is TGTGCCAGCAGGGAGATCACAGGCGCGTCTTTCTTT. Translating gives CASREITGASFF. J is TRBJ1-1 and V is TRBV2, with D perhaps TRBD1 (5 bases). CDR1 SNHLY and CDR2 FYNNEI come from the germline V gene. This CDR3 has 12 amino acids. Trimming took 6 bases from V and 12 from J, leaving 17 bases between them.

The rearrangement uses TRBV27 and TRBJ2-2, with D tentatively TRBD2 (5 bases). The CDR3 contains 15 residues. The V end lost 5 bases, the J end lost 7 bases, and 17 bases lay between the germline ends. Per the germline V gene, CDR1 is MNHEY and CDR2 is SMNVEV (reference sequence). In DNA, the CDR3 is TGTGCCAGCAGTCCCCTGCGAGGGAAAGTCGGGGAGCTGTTTTTT. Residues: CASSPLRGKVGELFF.

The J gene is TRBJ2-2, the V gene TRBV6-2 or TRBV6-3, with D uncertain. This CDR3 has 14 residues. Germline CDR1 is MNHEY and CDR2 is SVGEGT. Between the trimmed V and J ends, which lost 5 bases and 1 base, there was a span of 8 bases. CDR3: CASSRVMNTGELFF. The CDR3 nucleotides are TGTGCCAGCAGTCGGGTAATGAACACCGGGGAGCTGTTTTTT.